The sample holds a few counts of the clone carrying this T cell receptor beta chain. Its target is unknown. V shed 7 bases and J 6 bases; nucleotides not matched to a gene: 14. The CDR3 loop spans 16 amino acids. The data are from a study of spatial heterogeneity in lung cancer. Background on the study: A consistent excess of beta-chain over alpha-chain sequences was detected. Averaged across combinations, each unique TCR and UMI pairing appeared more than ten times in raw reads, which were uncorrected. Study-wide points: Relative to follow-up, resection was when ubiquitous expanded tumor TCRs appeared more in blood.

Stated time point: sample taken at primary tumor resection. Without sorting, whole RNA was sequenced from tumor, nontumor lung or frozen PBMC. Single TCR cDNA molecules each had their own unique molecular identifier. TCRdb fed the 5' RACE reads into MiXCR, producing one record per CDR3 protein. The table shows just under 95,000 distinct CDR3 sequences, with less than 15% occurring only once. The source is a male donor with early-stage non-small cell lung cancer. The sample here was PBMCs, taken at surgery. This chain uses TRBV12-3 or TRBV12-4 with TRBJ1-5; 8 nucleotides match TRBD1. CDR3 bases: TGTGCCAGCACCCTCGGGCCGACAGGGGTGGGTCAGCCCCAGCATTTT. Residues: CASTLGPTGVGQPQHF.